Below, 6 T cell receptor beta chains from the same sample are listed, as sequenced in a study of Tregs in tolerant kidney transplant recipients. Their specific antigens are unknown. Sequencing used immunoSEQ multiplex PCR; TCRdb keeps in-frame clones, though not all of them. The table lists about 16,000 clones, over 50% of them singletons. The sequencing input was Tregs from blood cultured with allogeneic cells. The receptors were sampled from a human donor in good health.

CDR3 DNA sequence: TGTGCCAGCAGCGTAGATCAGGGAAACACCATATATTTT. Residues: CASSVDQGNTIYF. This chain connects TRBV9 to TRBJ1-3; no definite D call. The germline CDR1 and CDR2 sequences are SGDLS and YYNGEE. The CDR3 consists of 13 residues. Trimming stripped 0 bases from V and 4 bases from J, with 5 bases between.

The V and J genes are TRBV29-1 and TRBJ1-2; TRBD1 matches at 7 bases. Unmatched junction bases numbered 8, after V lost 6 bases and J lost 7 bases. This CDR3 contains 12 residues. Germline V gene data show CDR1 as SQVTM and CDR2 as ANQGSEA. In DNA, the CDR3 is TGCAGCGTAAGGGCGGGGACAGTTGGCTACACCTTC. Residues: CSVRAGTVGYTF.

For the CDR3, the DNA is TGCGCCAGCAGCTTGGGACAGCCACTCTACTACGAGCAGTACTTC. Its protein product is CASSLGQPLYYEQYF. The chain has TRBV5-1 and TRBJ2-7; TRBD1 is a possible D gene (5 bases). The CDR3 extends over 15 amino acids. Germline CDR1 is SGHRS and CDR2 is YFSETQ. V dropped 0 bases and J dropped 3 bases, with 13 bases sitting between them.

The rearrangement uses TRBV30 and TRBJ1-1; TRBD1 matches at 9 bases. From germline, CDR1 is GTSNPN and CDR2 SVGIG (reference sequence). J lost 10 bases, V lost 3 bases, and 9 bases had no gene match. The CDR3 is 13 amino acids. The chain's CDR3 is CAWRGDRGSGAFF. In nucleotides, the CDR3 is TGTGCCTGGAGGGGAGACAGGGGGTCTGGAGCTTTCTTT.

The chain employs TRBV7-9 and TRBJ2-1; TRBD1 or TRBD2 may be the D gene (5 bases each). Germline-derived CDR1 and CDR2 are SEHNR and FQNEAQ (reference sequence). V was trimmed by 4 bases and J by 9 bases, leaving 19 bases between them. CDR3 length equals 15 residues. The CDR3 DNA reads TGTGCCAGCAGCTCCAACCGGGACCCCTCAAGTGAGCAGTTCTTC. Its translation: CASSSNRDPSSEQFF.

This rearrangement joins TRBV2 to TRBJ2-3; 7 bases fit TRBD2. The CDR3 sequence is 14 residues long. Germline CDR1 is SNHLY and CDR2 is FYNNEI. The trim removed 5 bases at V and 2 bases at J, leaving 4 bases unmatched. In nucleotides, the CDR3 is TGTGCCAGCAGTCGAGCGGGGCCCACAGATACGCAGTATTTT. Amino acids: CASSRAGPTDTQYF.